These 9 T cell receptor beta chains were all obtained from the same sample, sequenced in a study of T-cell memory formation after mild COVID-19. TCRdb ran MiXCR on the 5' RACE reads and lists one entry per CDR3 protein. The data hold approximately 150,000 distinct CDR3 sequences, with roughly 15% observed a single time. Sample: PBMCs or a T cell subset sorted from them (not recorded which). The receptors derive from an adult woman who had mild COVID-19 (a few samples of this study predate the infection). Cell type and time point are not known.

This clonotype was found a few times. The CDR3 sequence is CASSGTGVTQYF. The CDR3 nucleotides read TGTGCCAGCAGCGGGACAGGGGTTACGCAGTATTTT. This chain uses TRBV3-1 with TRBJ2-3; TRBD1 matches at 10 bases. Per the germline V gene, CDR1 is LGHDT and CDR2 is YNNKEL (reference sequence). The CDR3 length is 12 residues. V trimming: 5 bases; J trimming: 8 bases; junction bases outside the gene matches: 1.

This clonotype has a handful of counts. The V and J genes are TRBV5-6 and TRBJ2-2; TRBD2 agrees at 7 bases. CDR1 is SGHDT and CDR2 is YYEEEE in the germline V gene. The CDR3 length is 12 residues. V was clipped by 4 bases and J by 6 bases; unmatched bases: 0. CDR3 region: CASSGGAGELFF. In nucleotides, the CDR3 is TGTGCCAGCAGCGGGGGGGCCGGGGAGCTGTTTTTT.

The chain couples TRBV7-2 to TRBJ2-7; either TRBD1 or TRBD2 may supply D (5 bases each). Trimming left V 3 bases short and J 5 bases short, with 20 bases between. CDR3 length equals 16 residues. Germline CDR1 SGHTA, CDR2 FQGNSA. The CDR3 region is CASSFRTREKVDEQYF. CDR3 DNA: TGTGCCAGCAGCTTCAGGACAAGGGAGAAAGTAGACGAGCAGTACTTC.

The chain uses TRBV12-3 or TRBV12-4 and TRBJ2-1; D is possibly TRBD2 (6 bases). Between the trimmed V and J ends, which lost 6 bases and 1 base, there was a span of 13 bases. This CDR3 has 15 residues. The CDR3 loop is CASRVGRGSYNEQFF. CDR3 sequence (DNA): TGTGCCAGCAGGGTGGGGCGGGGATCCTACAATGAGCAGTTCTTC.

This clonotype was detected ten times or more. The genes are TRBV7-2 and TRBJ2-5; TRBD2 agrees at 11 bases. Germline loops: CDR1 SGHTA, CDR2 FQGNSA. V dropped 0 bases and J dropped 8; count of bases not matched to a gene: 8. CDR3 length equals 16 residues. In DNA, the CDR3 is TGTGCCAGCAGCTTAGCGCGTACTAGCGGGAGTGAAACCCAGTACTTC. It encodes CASSLARTSGSETQYF.

This clonotype was observed a handful of times. This chain connects TRBV7-2 to TRBJ2-5; weak D call: TRBD1 (6 bases). The V end lost 1 base, the J end lost 1 base, and 7 bases lay between the germline ends. Germline CDR1 and CDR2: SGHTA and FQGNSA. The CDR3 totals 14 residues. The CDR3, as DNA: TGTGCCAGCAGCTTAGGGGGGCTCCAAGAGACCCAGTACTTC. Translation gives CASSLGGLQETQYF.

The chain uses TRBV7-9 and TRBJ1-2; no definite D call. Germline V gene lookup returns CDR1 SEHNR and CDR2 FQNEAQ (reference sequence). V shed 7 bases and J shed 8 bases, with 17 bases lying between them. The length of the CDR3 is 13 residues. Here the CDR3 reads CASIDEYFWGYTF. CDR3 nucleotides: TGTGCCAGCATCGATGAGTACTTCTGGGGCTACACCTTC.

This clonotype showed up just a few times. The V and J genes are TRBV21-1 and TRBJ2-1; no check of the table's D call, TRBD2, against the DNA was made. TRBV21-1 is assigned pseudogene status. The CDR3 is made up of 17 amino acids. The CDR3 is CASSKVLAGGPCNEQFF. CDR3 nucleotide sequence: TGTGCCAGCAGCAAAGTACTAGCGGGAGGGCCGTGCAATGAGCAGTTCTTC.

The CDR3: CAWSQSGTDEQYF. The CDR3 nucleotides are TGTGCCTGGAGTCAGTCAGGTACCGACGAGCAGTACTTC. The genes are TRBV30 and TRBJ2-7; D uncertain. Germline V CDR1 and CDR2: GTSNPN, SVGIG (reference sequence). With 2 bases removed from V and 5 bases from J, the gap between germline ends came to 13 bases. The CDR3 is 13 amino acids.